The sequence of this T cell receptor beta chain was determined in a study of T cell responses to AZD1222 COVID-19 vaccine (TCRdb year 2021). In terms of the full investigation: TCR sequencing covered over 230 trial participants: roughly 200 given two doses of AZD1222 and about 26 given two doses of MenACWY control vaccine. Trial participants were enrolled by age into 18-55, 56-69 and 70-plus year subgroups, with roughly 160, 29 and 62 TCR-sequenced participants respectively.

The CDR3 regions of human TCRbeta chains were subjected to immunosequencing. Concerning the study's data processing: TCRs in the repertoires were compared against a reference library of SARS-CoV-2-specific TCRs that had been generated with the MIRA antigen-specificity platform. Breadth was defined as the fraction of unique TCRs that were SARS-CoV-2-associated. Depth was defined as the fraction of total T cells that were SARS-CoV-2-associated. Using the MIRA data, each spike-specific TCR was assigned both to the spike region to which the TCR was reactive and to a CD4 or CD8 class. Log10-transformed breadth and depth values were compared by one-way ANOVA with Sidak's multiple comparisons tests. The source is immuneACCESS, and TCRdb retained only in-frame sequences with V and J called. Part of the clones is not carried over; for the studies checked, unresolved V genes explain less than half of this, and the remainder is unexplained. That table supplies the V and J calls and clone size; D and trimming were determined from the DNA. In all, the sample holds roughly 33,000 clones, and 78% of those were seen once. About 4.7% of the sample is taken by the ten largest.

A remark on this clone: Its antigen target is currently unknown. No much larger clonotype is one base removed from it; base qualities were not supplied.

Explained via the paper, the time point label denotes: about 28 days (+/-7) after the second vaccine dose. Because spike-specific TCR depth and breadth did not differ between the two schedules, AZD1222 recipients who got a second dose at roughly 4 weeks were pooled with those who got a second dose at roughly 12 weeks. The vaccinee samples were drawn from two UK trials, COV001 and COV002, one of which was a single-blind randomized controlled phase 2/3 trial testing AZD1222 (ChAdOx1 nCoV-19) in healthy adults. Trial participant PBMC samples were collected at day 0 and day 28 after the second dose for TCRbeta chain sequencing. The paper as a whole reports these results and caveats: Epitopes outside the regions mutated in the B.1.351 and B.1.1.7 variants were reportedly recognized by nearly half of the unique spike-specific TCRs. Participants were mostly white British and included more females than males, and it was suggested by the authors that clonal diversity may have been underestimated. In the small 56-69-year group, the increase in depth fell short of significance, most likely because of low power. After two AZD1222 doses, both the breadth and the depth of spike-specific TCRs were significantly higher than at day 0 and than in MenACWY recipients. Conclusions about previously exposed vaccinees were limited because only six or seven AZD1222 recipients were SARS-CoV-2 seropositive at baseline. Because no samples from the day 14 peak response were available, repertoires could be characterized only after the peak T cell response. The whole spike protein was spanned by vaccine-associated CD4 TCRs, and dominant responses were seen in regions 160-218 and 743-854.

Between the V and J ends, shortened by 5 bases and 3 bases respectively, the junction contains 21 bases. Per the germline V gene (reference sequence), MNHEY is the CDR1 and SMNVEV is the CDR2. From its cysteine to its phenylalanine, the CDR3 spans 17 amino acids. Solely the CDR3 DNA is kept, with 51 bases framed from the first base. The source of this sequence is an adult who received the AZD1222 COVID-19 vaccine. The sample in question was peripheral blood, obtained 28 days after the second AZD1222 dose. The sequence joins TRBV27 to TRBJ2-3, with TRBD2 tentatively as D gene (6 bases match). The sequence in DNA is TGTGCCAGCAGTGCCGAGGGTGGCGTGGGGGGAACAGATACGCAGTATTTT. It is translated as CASSAEGGVGGTDTQYF.